The present entry profiles one T cell receptor (beta chain) with its context. Its antigen specificity is not known. No much larger clone is present one base from it, and per-base qualities are unavailable. Library prep was done by the immunoSEQ multiplex PCR assay. For most patients, high-throughput TCR-beta CDR3 sequencing of genomic DNA was performed by Adaptive Biotechnologies. For the original study's pipeline: Adaptive's ImmunoSEQ software supplied the TCR sequencing data for 15 to 20 patients, while MiXCR and VDJtools were used to process a few other patients. Because the origin of CDR3 nucleotide sequences shared between donor and recipient could not be assigned, those sequences were removed. To count as alloreactive, a clone needed at least 2-fold expansion over unstimulated cells and a minimum CFSE-low frequency of 0.002% (template counts) or 0.001% (read counts). A clone was considered mappable if detected in the sequenced pre-transplant spleen, lymph node, or MLR CFSE-low populations of the donor or recipient. The cumulative frequency of alloreactive clones was calculated as a percentage of all sequences, weighted by copy number. As stored in TCRdb, this immuneACCESS dataset retains in-frame rearrangements with V and J assigned. A fraction of the clones does not appear; measured against another copy, unresolved V genes explain less than half of the discrepancy, and the remainder lacks a known reason. V, J and clone size derive from that table, while D and trimming were established from the DNA sequence. Present in this sample are roughly 11,000 clones, approximately 91% of which were seen just once. The ten largest clones represent about 3.4% of the sample.

The intended sense of this specimen's time point label: postoperative day 105 after intestinal transplantation (dayNNNN = postoperative day). Blood samples were collected up to 4 times in the first month after transplant and then at least monthly when available. Germline trimming: 0 bases from V, 10 bases from J; junction bases outside gene matches: 6. CDR1 and CDR2 are drawn from the germline V gene: MGHRA, YSYEKL. The CDR3 numbers 15 residues from cysteine through phenylalanine. Only the CDR3 region is kept as DNA, spanning 45 bases read in frame from base 1. The data originate from a study of graft-versus-host responses after intestinal transplantation (dated by TCRdb to about 2021). At the level of the whole study: The transplants that recipients got were multivisceral, liver-intestinal, or isolated intestinal. After intestinal transplantation, graft-versus-host and host-versus-graft alloreactive T cell clones were followed in the graft, circulation and bone marrow using bulk TCR-beta CDR3 sequencing. Anti-thymocyte globulin induction was given to all recipients, followed by maintenance tacrolimus and steroids for around three years. To identify alloreactive clones, pre-transplant mixed lymphocyte reaction products were sequenced and compared with unstimulated pre-transplant donor and recipient T cells. Donor T cell macrochimerism was defined as a peak of at least 4% donor T cells among recipient peripheral blood mononuclear cells. Samples from a few later patients were sequenced in-house on an Illumina MiSeq with MiXCR processing rather than by the commercial service. The cohort enrolled 20 to 25 intestinal transplant recipients, one of whom was a retransplant, and 3 patients without pretransplant specimens were excluded. What the research found in general, with its limitations: In the allografts of patients with donor T cell macrochimerism, GvH to HvG T cell clonal ratios were high. GvH clones were detected in recipient bone marrow, and some appeared earlier in ileal mucosa or blood, consistent with an intestinal mucosal origin. The relatively low number and heterogeneity of intestinal transplant patients limited the conclusions. Peak levels of circulating GvH clones were associated with declines in HvG clones early after transplant.

The TCR was taken from a human patient who received an intestinal transplant, so some T cells may come from the graft donor. The sample was PBMCs, taken 105 days after intestinal transplantation. The chain joins TRBV4-1 to TRBJ1-6, with 7 bases in between that match TRBD1. The CDR3 is CASSQEGRTGSPLHF. Here is the DNA: TGCGCCAGCAGCCAAGAAGGCAGGACAGGATCACCCCTCCACTTT.